The clone carrying this T cell receptor (beta chain) has only one observation. Its antigen remains unidentified. This sample stems from a study of long-term antiretroviral therapy in people with HIV. General study results and limits: Compared with controls, HIV repertoires showed narrower CDR3 length ranges. From about 2003 to 2017, blood was obtained, possibly while participants received older ART regimens.

Assay version v3.0 of immunoSEQ was used, and it was run at survey level. Using immunoSEQ multiplex PCR, the repertoire was profiled, and TCRdb retains in-frame clones only, with some absent. The sample holds approximately 21,000 clones, approximately 88% seen once. Germline V gene data show CDR1 as SGHVS and CDR2 as FQNEAQ. Between the trimmed V and J ends, which lost 1 base and 3 bases, there was a span of 18 bases. The CDR3 contains 18 residues. The study drew at least one pre-ART and at least two post-ART PBMC samples from every donor. The sequencing used unsorted PBMCs, collected roughly 5.9 years after starting antiretroviral therapy. This clonotype was obtained from a man younger than 45 with HIV. This chain connects TRBV7-8 to TRBJ2-2, with D possibly TRBD1 on 5 matching bases. The CDR3 DNA reads TGTGCCAGCAGCTTAGGTTGGGGCCACTTAAACTACACCGGGGAGCTGTTTTTT. It yields the protein CASSLGWGHLNYTGELFF. Together with reference TRBV7-8 and TRBJ2-2, the CDR3 gives the full variable domain: GAGVSQSPRYKVAKRGQDVALRCDPISGHVSLFWYQQALGQGPEFLTYFQNEAQLDKSGLPSDRFFAERPEGSVSTLKIQRTQQEDSAVYLCASSLGWGHLNYTGELFFGEGSRLTVL.